This note documents a single T cell receptor beta chain sequence. The data are from a study of blood T cell repertoires in COVID-19. Whole-study context: Sites in the United States, Italy and Spain provided acute and convalescent COVID-19 samples.

Generated by immunoSEQ multiplex PCR, the TCRdb table keeps only in-frame clones and is missing some. The table records approximately 190,000 clones, 84% of them present only once. Sequenced sample: PBMCs or T cells enriched from blood (not recorded which). The receptor was isolated from a middle-aged man who had recovered from COVID-19.

The CDR3 here is CASSLARQGVFTDTQYF. DNA for the CDR3: TGTGCCAGCAGTTTAGCGAGACAGGGGGTTTTCACAGATACGCAGTATTTT. V and J are TRBV28 and TRBJ2-3; 9 bases agree with TRBD1. Losses at the gene ends were 2 bases for V and 2 bases for J; bases not matched to a gene: 8. The CDR3 runs to 17 residues. Germline V CDR1 and CDR2: MDHEN, SYDVKM.